This note documents a single TCR beta chain sequence. These data are taken from a study of shared clonotypes between healthy human individuals. The protocol was immunoSEQ multiplex PCR, while the TCRdb copy is restricted to in-frame clones and leaves out a portion. The sample consists of 2 million to 2.5 million clones, over 85% of them appearing once. Germline CDR1 and CDR2: MDHEN and SYDVKM. This CDR3 has 15 residues. V lost 5 bases to trimming and J lost 4 bases, with 17 bases between them. The TCR originated in a man younger than 30 in good health. Some clones in this sample may be carry-over from other donors' samples. Sequencing was performed on naive CD4+ T cells from PBMCs. The sample's subset: CD45RA+ positively selected. V usage is TRBV28 and J usage is TRBJ1-1; perhaps TRBD1 as D (5 bases). The CDR3 sequence is CASSLQLGVGTEAFF. CDR3 coding DNA: TGTGCCAGCAGTCTCCAATTGGGGGTTGGCACTGAAGCTTTCTTT.